This TCR beta chain appears in the sequencing data of a study of cytomegalovirus exposure and HLA in healthy donors. Study-level background: The roughly 670 first-cohort repertoires and the 100 to 150 validation repertoires shared the same platform, a later analysis reported.

The donors were members of the approximately 120-subject validation cohort (separate from the approximately 670-subject first cohort). TCRdb's table, derived via immunoSEQ multiplex PCR, lists solely in-frame clones and lacks some. The table lists 110,000 to 150,000 clones, 90% to 95% of them singletons. The sequence derives from a man aged 18 to 30 in good health and CMV-seronegative. The sample was PBMCs.

The CDR3 nucleotides read TGTGCCAGCAGCGTAGGGGATCGACAGGGGTCTGGAAACACCATATATTTT. Translation gives CASSVGDRQGSGNTIYF. The chain couples TRBV9 to TRBJ1-3, with 8 bases matching TRBD1. Per the germline V gene, CDR1 is SGDLS and CDR2 is YYNGEE. This CDR3 is 17 amino acids long. The J segment lost 1 base and the V segment lost 0 bases, leaving 6 bases of the junction unmatched.